A single sample is the source of the 5 T cell receptor beta chains below, sequenced in a study of Tregs in tolerant kidney transplant recipients. The repertoire was sequenced with immunoSEQ multiplex PCR; TCRdb's copy has only in-frame clones and lacks some. The sample carries 100,000 or so clones, over 85% recorded once. Recipients received nonmyeloablative bone marrow transplants from related graft donors, with transient mixed chimerism. The specimen comprised CD4+ T cells from blood (PBMCs), sampled 12 months after the transplant. Receptors were obtained from a human patient who received a combined kidney and bone marrow transplant. Some T cells may be provided by the graft donor.

The rearrangement joins TRBV5-6 to TRBJ1-6; D is perhaps TRBD1 (5 bases). Germline V lookup: CDR1 SGHDT, CDR2 YYEEEE. The CDR3 consists of 14 residues. V gave up 3 bases and J gave up 7 bases, with 11 bases separating them. The CDR3 nucleotides are TGTGCCAGCAGCTACGGGACTGTAAATTCACCCCTCCACTTT. Encoded protein: CASSYGTVNSPLHF.

The chain joins TRBV6-1 to TRBJ1-2, with D perhaps TRBD1 (6 bases). Deletions cut 0 bases from V and 4 bases from J, with 12 bases between. This CDR3 spans 15 amino acids. Germline V gene lookup returns CDR1 MNHNS and CDR2 SASEGT. CDR3 protein: CASSEAGDILYGYTF. The CDR3 DNA reads TGTGCCAGCAGTGAAGCAGGGGACATACTCTATGGCTACACCTTC.

V usage is TRBV7-6 and J usage is TRBJ2-5, with 9 bases lining up with TRBD2. The J segment lost 5 bases and the V segment lost 2 bases, leaving 3 bases of the junction unmatched. From germline, CDR1 is SGHVS and CDR2 FNYEAQ. The CDR3 length is 14 residues. CDR3 sequence: CASSLRSGRETQYF. In DNA, the CDR3 is TGTGCCAGCAGCTTAAGAAGCGGGAGGGAGACCCAGTACTTC.

This sequence joins TRBV27 and TRBJ2-6; 8 bases map to TRBD1. Germline values: CDR1 MNHEY, CDR2 SMNVEV (reference sequence). J lost 2 bases, V lost 1 base, and 7 bases had no gene match. The CDR3 is made up of 18 amino acids. Here the CDR3 reads CASSLWGRGLAGANVLTF. CDR3 sequence (DNA): TGTGCCAGCAGTTTATGGGGCAGGGGGCTCGCTGGGGCCAACGTCCTGACTTTC.

This sequence joins TRBV5-1 and TRBJ2-7, with TRBD2 matching over 10 bases. Germline values: CDR1 SGHRS, CDR2 YFSETQ. Trimming cost V 5 bases and J 7 bases; bases outside gene matches: 6. There are 13 residues in the CDR3. The CDR3 DNA reads as TGCGCCAGCAGTCTAGCGGGGGTTCGAGAGCAGTACTTC. The encoded protein is CASSLAGVREQYF.